This TCR beta chain was recorded in a study of immune heterogeneity within non-small cell lung tumors. Study context: The tumor set comprised a few squamous cell carcinomas and 10 non-squamous carcinomas (plus 1 not otherwise specified).

Multiplex PCR (32 V and 13 J primers) was used to amplify the TCR beta CDR3. TCRdb ran MiXCR on the multiplex PCR reads and lists one entry per CDR3 protein. The repertoire consists of under 25,000 distinct CDR3 sequences, with about 30% occurring once and the leading ten covering 3.5% to 5%. The CDR3 has 12 amino acids. V lost 0 bases, J lost 9 bases, and 7 bases lay in between. The germline gives CDR1 SGHRS, CDR2 YFSETQ. With approximately 650 ng used per sample, the template was genomic DNA from bulk tumor. In surgery, several biopsies were collected from each primary tumor at widely spaced sites. Their non-small cell lung cancer was newly diagnosed and untreated, and the patients underwent curative surgery.

The sequence came from a man aged 35-49 years with non-small cell lung cancer. V is TRBV5-1 and J is TRBJ2-1; D might be TRBD1 (5 bases). The sequencing sample was made of lung tumor tissue. This CDR3 is CASSLGGGEQFF. The DNA for the CDR3 is TGCGCCAGCAGCTTGGGGGGCGGTGAGCAGTTCTTC.